The next 23 T cell receptor beta chains were all read from a single sample in a study of graft-versus-host responses after intestinal transplantation. Some clones are missing from TCRdb's copy, which holds only in-frame ones; the method was immunoSEQ multiplex PCR. Of tens of thousands of clones in the sample, roughly 94% were seen once. Sequenced material: PBMCs, taken 156 days after intestinal transplant. Source of these receptors: a human patient who received an intestinal transplant, so some T cells may come from the graft donor.

The chain has TRBV4-1 and TRBJ2-3, with 8 bases identical to TRBD2. This CDR3 has 18 amino acids. V lost 4 bases, J lost 3 bases, and 15 bases stayed unmatched. Looked up from germline, CDR1 is MGHRA and CDR2 is YSYEKL. The CDR3 is CASSLAVMRGAGTDTQYF. CDR3 sequence (DNA): TGCGCCAGCAGCCTTGCCGTGATGCGGGGGGCAGGGACAGATACGCAGTATTTT.

V gene TRBV19 combines with J gene TRBJ2-7; 9 bases match TRBD1. The trim removed 6 bases at V and 4 bases at J, leaving 10 bases unmatched. CDR3 size: 15 residues. Germline lookup yields CDR1 LNHDA and CDR2 SQIVND (reference sequence). In nucleotides, the CDR3 is TGTGCCAGTAGCTCTGGGACAGGGTTGTTTTACGAGCAGTACTTC. Translated: CASSSGTGLFYEQYF. Complete variable domain (other parts from reference TRBV19 and TRBJ2-7): DGGITQSPKYLFRKEGQNVTLSCEQNLNHDAMYWYRQDPGQGLRLIYYSQIVNDFQKGDIAEGYSVSREKKESFPLTVTSAQKNPTAFYLCASSSGTGLFYEQYFGPGTRLTVT.

The V and J genes are TRBV11-2 and TRBJ2-3, with a tentative D call TRBD2 (6 bases). The CDR3 is 17 amino acids. Germline V gene sequence: CDR1 SGHAT, CDR2 FQNNGV. The V gene lost 5 bases and the J gene lost 1 base, with 19 bases spanning the gap. The CDR3 DNA is TGTGCCAGCAGCCCGCCAATAGGCGGGACGGGCACAGATACGCAGTATTTT. This translates into CASSPPIGGTGTDTQYF.

This clone appeared a few times. This chain uses TRBV6-5 with TRBJ1-3, with D perhaps matching TRBD1 (6 bases). Germline V gives CDR1 MNHEY, CDR2 SVGAGI. Trimming pared 0 bases from V and 3 bases from J, leaving 9 bases between. The CDR3 sequence is 15 residues long. The DNA for the CDR3 is TGTGCCAGCAGTTACTCTTTCAGGGGTGGAAACACCATATATTTT. Translating it yields CASSYSFRGGNTIYF.

This clone was observed once. V usage is TRBV5-6 and J usage is TRBJ2-1; D ambiguous. CDR1 is SGHDT, CDR2 YYEEEE, per germline. V lost 1 base and J lost 6, with 2 bases in between. The CDR3 is 11 amino acids. The DNA of the CDR3 is TGTGCCAGCAGCTTGTCCAATGAGCAGTTCTTC. Translating gives CASSLSNEQFF.

CDR3 coding DNA: TGTGCCAGTAGTATTCTAGGGGCCTCCTACGAGCAGTACTTC. Protein product: CASSILGASYEQYF. The V gene is TRBV19, the J gene TRBJ2-7, with a weak D call TRBD1 (5 bases). CDR1 and CDR2 (germline): LNHDA, SQIVND (reference sequence). V shed 3 bases and J shed 0 bases, with 9 bases lying between them. CDR3 length: 14 amino acids.

The CDR3 spells CASSPLHGEAYTGELFF. The CDR3 DNA is TGTGCCAGCAGCCCCCTACACGGGGAGGCGTACACCGGGGAGCTGTTTTTT. V gene TRBV9 combines with J gene TRBJ2-2; tentatively, D is TRBD2 (6 bases). Germline CDR1 is SGDLS and CDR2 is YYNGEE. The V and J ends lost 4 bases and 3 bases respectively, with 19 bases between them. The CDR3 spans 17 residues. The full variable domain, its missing parts supplied by reference TRBV9 and TRBJ2-2, is DSGVTQTPKHLITATGQRVTLRCSPRSGDLSVYWYQQSLDQGLQFLIQYYNGEERAKGNILERFSAQQFPDLHSELNLSSLELGDSALYFCASSPLHGEAYTGELFFGEGSRLTVL.

There are a few counts of this clone. V gene TRBV6-5 combines with J gene TRBJ2-3; the D is unclear. The CDR3 sequence is 12 residues long. The germline gives CDR1 MNHEY, CDR2 SVGAGI. The V gene lost 5 bases and the J gene lost 6 bases, with 9 bases spanning the gap. The CDR3 reads CASSDPTDTQYF. The CDR3 bases are TGTGCCAGCAGTGACCCGACGGATACGCAGTATTTT.

This clone was recorded only once. This chain joins TRBV4-1 and TRBJ2-7; 7 bases are a match to TRBD2. This CDR3 is 14 amino acids long. V lost 1 base, J lost 4 bases, and 4 bases stayed unmatched. The germline gives CDR1 MGHRA, CDR2 YSYEKL. CDR3 DNA sequence: TGCGCCAGCAGCCAAGCTAGCGGACATTACGAGCAGTACTTC. This codes for CASSQASGHYEQYF.

The CDR3 coding sequence is TGTGCCAGCACCTGGGGCAGGGGTATAAGCAATCAGCCCCAGCATTTT. It is translated as CASTWGRGISNQPQHF. The chain links TRBV5-6 to TRBJ1-5; D is possibly TRBD1 (6 bases). V was clipped by 6 bases and J by 1 base, with 17 bases between them. Germline V gene data show CDR1 as SGHDT and CDR2 as YYEEEE. The CDR3 sequence is 16 residues long. Supplemented by reference TRBV5-6 and TRBJ1-5, the full variable domain reads DAGVTQSPTHLIKTRGQQVTLRCSPKSGHDTVSWYQQALGQGPQFIFQYYEEEERQRGNFPDRFSGHQFPNYSSELNVNALLLGDSALYLCASTWGRGISNQPQHFGDGTRLSIL.

This chain links TRBV6-6 with TRBJ2-3; 10 bases map to TRBD2. After removal of 5 bases from V and 1 base from J, the junction contained 3 bases not matched to a gene. The CDR3 length is 15 residues. Germline-derived CDR1 and CDR2 are MNHNY and SVGAGI (reference sequence). CDR3 residues: CASSPGTSGTDTQYF. CDR3 DNA sequence: TGTGCCAGCAGTCCCGGGACTAGCGGCACAGATACGCAGTATTTT.

The CDR3 DNA reads TGTGCCAGTAGTAGAAGGATCCGGGAAGAGTTGCTCTATGGCTACACCTTC. Its protein product is CASSRRIREELLYGYTF. V and J are TRBV19 and TRBJ1-2, with D hard to call. The CDR3 consists of 17 residues. V was shortened by 4 bases and J by 4 bases, with 22 bases between the two germline ends. The germline V gene has CDR1 LNHDA and CDR2 SQIVND (reference sequence).

The genes are TRBV15 and TRBJ2-5; D may be TRBD2 (6 bases). Trimming stripped 1 base from V and 4 bases from J, with 19 bases between. Germline-derived CDR1 and CDR2 are LNHNV and YYDKDF (reference sequence). The CDR3 is 17 residues long. This CDR3 is CATSRVPGGSGGETQYF. CDR3 coding DNA: TGTGCCACCAGCAGAGTGCCTGGGGGGTCCGGTGGAGAGACCCAGTACTTC. Looking up the rest from reference TRBV15 and TRBJ2-5 gives the full variable domain: DAMVIQNPRYQVTQFGKPVTLSCSQTLNHNVMYWYQQKSSQAPKLLFHYYDKDFNNEADTPDNFQSRRPNTSFCFLDIRSPGLGDTAMYLCATSRVPGGSGGETQYFGPGTRLLVL.

The V gene is TRBV18, the J gene TRBJ2-5, with 7 bases fitting TRBD1. The germline V gene encodes CDR1 KGHSH and CDR2 LQKENI. The V segment lost 3 bases and the J segment 5 bases; nucleotides outside the gene matches: 3. The CDR3 extends over 13 amino acids. CDR3: CASSPTGAETQYF. The CDR3 DNA sequence: TGTGCCAGCTCACCCACAGGGGCTGAGACCCAGTACTTC.

The chain is built from TRBV11-2 and TRBJ2-3; 13 bases are a match to TRBD2. This CDR3 spans 18 amino acids. The germline CDR1 and CDR2 sequences are SGHAT and FQNNGV. J lost 0 bases, V lost 5 bases, and 8 bases had no gene match. This CDR3 is CASSVGLAGASSTDTQYF. CDR3 DNA: TGTGCCAGCAGCGTAGGACTAGCGGGGGCCTCTAGCACAGATACGCAGTATTTT.

This clone was recorded only once. CDR3 sequence reads: CASSRLAGSTDTQYF. The CDR3 DNA sequence: TGTGCCAGCAGTAGACTAGCGGGGAGCACAGATACGCAGTATTTT. J is TRBJ2-3 and V is TRBV6-1; TRBD2 agrees at 11 bases. Germline trimming cut 5 bases from V and 0 bases from J; bases unmatched to any gene: 1. This CDR3 spans 15 amino acids. The germline V gene encodes CDR1 MNHNS and CDR2 SASEGT.

The rearrangement uses TRBV6-1 and TRBJ1-1, with D possibly being TRBD1 (5 bases). The CDR3 extends over 13 amino acids. CDR1 is MNHNS, CDR2 SASEGT, per germline. V lost 4 bases to trimming and J lost 2 bases, with 8 bases between them. The CDR3 bases are TGTGCCAGCAGTGTTGGGGGTAACACTGAAGCTTTCTTT. Encoded protein: CASSVGGNTEAFF.

The DNA for the CDR3 is TGTGCCAGCACCTCGAGGTCCGTTGAGCAGTACTTC. Translated: CASTSRSVEQYF. The chain has TRBV28 and TRBJ2-7, with D unresolved. V lost 7 bases and J 7 bases, leaving 14 bases between the germline ends. This CDR3 is built from 12 residues. Looked up from germline, CDR1 is MDHEN and CDR2 is SYDVKM.

The J gene is TRBJ1-2, the V gene TRBV28, with 8 bases aligning to TRBD1. Germline V gene lookup returns CDR1 MDHEN and CDR2 SYDVKM. CDR3 length: 15 residues. V dropped 4 bases and J dropped 3; count of bases not matched to a gene: 7. The CDR3 protein is CASSSPTGADYGYTF. The DNA of the CDR3 is TGTGCCAGCAGTTCCCCGACAGGGGCGGACTATGGCTACACCTTC.

The chain recombines TRBV6-5 with TRBJ1-1; no reliable D call. The germline V gene has CDR1 MNHEY and CDR2 SVGAGI. The germline V and J ends were trimmed by 2 bases and 0 bases, with 10 bases remaining between them. This CDR3 spans 15 amino acids. In DNA, the CDR3 is TGTGCCAGCAGTTACCGGGCGGCAATGAACACTGAAGCTTTCTTT. Amino acids: CASSYRAAMNTEAFF.

The chain joins TRBV6-5 to TRBJ2-7, with D unclear. The CDR3 consists of 14 residues. Germline loops: CDR1 MNHEY, CDR2 SVGAGI. Trimming removed 0 bases at V and 3 bases at J, with 9 bases between. CDR3 coding DNA: TGTGCCAGCAGTTACTCATCCCTAATCTACGAGCAGTACTTC. The encoded protein is CASSYSSLIYEQYF.

The chain has TRBV6-6 and TRBJ2-4; 10 bases align to TRBD1. The trim removed 10 bases at V and 1 base at J, leaving 7 bases unmatched. The CDR3 loop spans 15 amino acids. Germline CDR1 MNHNY, CDR2 SVGAGI (reference sequence). The CDR3: CATLRQGAAKNIQYF. DNA for the CDR3: TGTGCCACGTTGAGACAGGGGGCGGCCAAAAACATTCAGTACTTC.

The table lists this clone with a count of one. The chain links TRBV19 to TRBJ2-7; D is unresolved. Germline values: CDR1 LNHDA, CDR2 SQIVND (reference sequence). V lost 4 bases, J lost 4 bases, and 8 bases lay in between. The CDR3 has 12 amino acids. CDR3 sequence (DNA): TGTGCCAGTAGTAGGGATCCTTACGAGCAGTACTTC. Its translation: CASSRDPYEQYF.